The clone carrying this T cell receptor (beta chain) was seen more than once but under ten times. Its antigen is as yet unknown. This record belongs to a study of shared clonotypes between healthy human individuals. Whole-study context: The study enrolled a couple of women and a few men aged 18 to 49. Broader study findings: Relative to clonotypes present in all four donors, those not shared had lower generation probabilities. Incompleteness in sorted-subset sequencing, despite large depth, was shown by rarefaction. The sharing of 4% to 5.5% of naive CD4 clonotypes was seen across a few donors.

CDR3 length: 12 residues. V gave up 3 bases and J gave up 4 bases, with 5 bases separating them. Germline values: CDR1 SGDLS, CDR2 YYNGEE. Positive CCR7 selection of CD45RO-negative cells yielded the naive CD8 cells, and terminally differentiated effector memory CD45RA+ cells were excluded. Method: immunoSEQ multiplex PCR; TCRdb's copy keeps in-frame clones and lacks some. The repertoire holds approximately 2,000,000 clones, with about 94% as singletons. The chain is built from TRBV9 and TRBJ1-3; no reliable D call. Specimen: naive CD8+ T cells from PBMCs. The sequence came from a man in his late teens or twenties in good health. Some clones in this sample may be carry-over from other donors' samples. CDR3 sequence: CASSDGGNTIYF. CDR3 nucleotide sequence: TGTGCCAGCAGCGATGGGGGAAACACCATATATTTT.